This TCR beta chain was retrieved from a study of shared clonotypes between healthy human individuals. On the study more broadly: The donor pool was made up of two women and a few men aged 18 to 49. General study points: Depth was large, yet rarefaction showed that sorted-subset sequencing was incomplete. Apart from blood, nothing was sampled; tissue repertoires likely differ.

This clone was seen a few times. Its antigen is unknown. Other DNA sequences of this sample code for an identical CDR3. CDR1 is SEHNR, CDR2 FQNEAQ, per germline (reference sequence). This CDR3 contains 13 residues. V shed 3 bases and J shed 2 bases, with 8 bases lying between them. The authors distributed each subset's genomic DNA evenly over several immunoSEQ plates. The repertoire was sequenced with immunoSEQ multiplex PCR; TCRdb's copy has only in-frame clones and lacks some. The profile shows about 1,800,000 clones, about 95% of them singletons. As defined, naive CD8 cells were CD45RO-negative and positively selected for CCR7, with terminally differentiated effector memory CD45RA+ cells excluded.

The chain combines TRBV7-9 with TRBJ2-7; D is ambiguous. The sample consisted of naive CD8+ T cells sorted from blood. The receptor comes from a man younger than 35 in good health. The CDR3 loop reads CASSFPGTYEQYF. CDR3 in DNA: TGTGCCAGCAGCTTCCCTGGGACCTACGAGCAGTACTTC.